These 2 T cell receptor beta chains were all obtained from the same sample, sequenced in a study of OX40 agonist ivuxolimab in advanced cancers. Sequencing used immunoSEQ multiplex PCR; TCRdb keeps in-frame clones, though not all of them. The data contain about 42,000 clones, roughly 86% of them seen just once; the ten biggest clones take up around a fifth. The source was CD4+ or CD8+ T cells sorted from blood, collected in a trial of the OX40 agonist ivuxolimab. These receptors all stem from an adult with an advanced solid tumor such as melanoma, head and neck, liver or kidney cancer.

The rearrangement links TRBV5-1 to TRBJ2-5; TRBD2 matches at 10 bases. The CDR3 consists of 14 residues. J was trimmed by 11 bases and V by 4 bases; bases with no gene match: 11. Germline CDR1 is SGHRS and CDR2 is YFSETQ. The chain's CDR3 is CASSMGLAGGPQYF. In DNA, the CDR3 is TGCGCCAGCAGCATGGGGTTAGCGGGGGGTCCTCAGTACTTC.

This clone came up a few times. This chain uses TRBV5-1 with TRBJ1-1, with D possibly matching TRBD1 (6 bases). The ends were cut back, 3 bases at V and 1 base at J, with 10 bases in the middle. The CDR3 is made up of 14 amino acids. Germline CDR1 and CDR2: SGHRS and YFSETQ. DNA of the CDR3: TGCGCCAGCAGCTGGGGACAAACGAACACTGAAGCTTTCTTT. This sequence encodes CASSWGQTNTEAFF.